This note documents a single TCR beta chain sequence. Its target is unknown. Germline V gene sequence: CDR1 LNHDA, CDR2 SQIVND (reference sequence). This CDR3 is built from 13 residues. Trimming removed 3 bases from V and 2 bases from J, with 8 bases in between. Collection of blood occurred at baseline, at cycle 4 day 1, and at cycle 7 day 1. The sample originates from a study of OX40 agonist ivuxolimab in advanced cancers. Sequencing was performed with immunoSEQ multiplex PCR; in TCRdb, only in-frame clones are kept and a portion is missing. Of about 94,000 clones in the sample, roughly 94% are singletons; the top ten hold 0.15% to 0.2%. Findings and limits, study-wide: Clonal expansion was seen in CD4+ and CD8+ blood T cells by week 6 at 0.1 to 3.0 mg/kg.

The source of this sequence is an adult with an advanced solid tumor such as melanoma, head and neck, liver or kidney cancer. The chain joins TRBV19 to TRBJ2-7, with D possibly matching TRBD1 (6 bases). Sample: CD4+ or CD8+ T cells sorted from blood, taken in a trial of the OX40 agonist ivuxolimab. This chain's CDR3 is CASSIGQPYEQYF. The CDR3 DNA sequence: TGTGCCAGTAGTATCGGACAGCCCTACGAGCAGTACTTC.